This entry lists 3 T cell receptor beta chains sequenced from one sample in a study of T cell responses to AZD1222 COVID-19 vaccine. Some clones are missing from TCRdb's copy, which holds only in-frame ones; the method was immunoSEQ multiplex PCR. The sample has roughly 80,000 clones; under 95% are singletons. The sample here was peripheral blood, taken on day 0 of MenACWY control vaccination. The source of these receptors is an adult in good health.

J is TRBJ1-5 and V is TRBV12-3 or TRBV12-4, with no clear D. The V end lost 4 bases, the J end lost 7 bases, and 11 bases lay between the germline ends. This CDR3 region has 13 residues. This CDR3 reads CASSSTSGQPQHF. The CDR3 coding sequence is TGTGCCAGCAGTTCTACTTCCGGCCAGCCCCAGCATTTT.

The chain has TRBV4-3 and TRBJ2-7; 9 bases fit TRBD1. With V trimmed by 3 bases and J by 0 bases, 3 bases remained unmatched. Germline CDR1 is LGHNA and CDR2 is YSLEER. This CDR3 spans 15 amino acids. CDR3 bases: TGCGCCAGCAGCCAGGGGACAGGGCCCTCCTACGAGCAGTACTTC. Translation gives CASSQGTGPSYEQYF.

This clone has just a few counts. The chain is built from TRBV6-5 and TRBJ1-1; tentative D call: TRBD1 (6 bases). The germline V and J ends were trimmed by 7 bases and 4 bases, with 19 bases remaining between them. This CDR3 is 15 amino acids long. The germline V gene has CDR1 MNHEY and CDR2 SVGAGI. The CDR3 DNA reads TGTGCCAGCACCGCAGGGGACCCGTTAGCCACTGAAGCTTTCTTT. It is translated as CASTAGDPLATEAFF.